This T cell receptor (beta chain) was captured in a study of cytomegalovirus exposure and HLA in healthy donors. Both 60 Vbeta primers and 13 Jbeta primers went into the PCR. The protocol was immunoSEQ multiplex PCR, while the TCRdb copy is restricted to in-frame clones and leaves out a portion. Of about 130,000 clones listed, 80% are singletons. Study-wide findings and caveats: Many donors carried some public TCRs, although rarity characterized most TCR sequences. Earlier findings revealed that most TCR beta V segments proved productive either about 87% or about 30% of the time. Later, an analysis found that common viral pathogens appeared to be linked with several of the most significant clusters.

Turning to this clone: What it recognizes is unknown.

The sequence derives from a woman aged 40 to 50 in good health and CMV-seronegative. Sequenced input: PBMCs.

CDR3 coding DNA: TGTGCCAGCAGCCAGACAGGAGATCAGGGGTCGGCTTTCTTT. Its protein product is CASSQTGDQGSAFF. The chain carries TRBV6-6 and TRBJ1-1; D may be TRBD1 (6 bases). This CDR3 has 14 amino acids. V lost 6 bases and J 11 bases, leaving 22 bases between the germline ends. Germline assignment: CDR1 MNHNY and CDR2 SVGAGI (reference sequence).